This TCR beta chain was recorded in a study of blood T cell repertoires in COVID-19. In the study overall: T cells, B-cell-depleted T cells, or PBMCs provided the cDNA or gDNA that served as material.

Looked up from germline, CDR1 is LNHNV and CDR2 is YYDKDF (reference sequence). Trimming removed 8 bases at V and 6 bases at J, with 19 bases between. The CDR3 runs 14 residues. In the study's own analysis: How many nucleated cells were present was estimated from reference gene primer amplification. Profiling relied on immunoSEQ multiplex PCR, and the TCRdb table lists in-frame clones only, not all of them. V and J calls and clone size are given by that table; D and trimming were obtained from the DNA. There are around 200,000 clones in the sample; around 87% occur only once, and about 2.5% lies in the top ten. This clone was detected only once.

The TCR sequence derives from a man aged 35-49 years with active or convalescent COVID-19. Material for sequencing was peripheral blood. The chain joins TRBV15 to TRBJ1-1; maybe TRBD1 (5 bases). The CDR3 bases are TGTGCCACCTCCCAGGGTCCCAAGGAAGCTGAAGCTTTCTTT. It codes for CATSQGPKEAEAFF.